This T cell receptor beta chain was identified in a study of T cell responses to AZD1222 COVID-19 vaccine. Sequencing was performed with immunoSEQ multiplex PCR; in TCRdb, only in-frame clones are kept and a portion is missing. Of roughly 120,000 clones listed, more than 80% are singletons. This clonotype originated in an adult who received the AZD1222 COVID-19 vaccine. Sequenced material: peripheral blood, taken 28 days after the second AZD1222 dose.

CDR3 coding DNA: TGTGCCAGCAGCTTAGCGACAGGGACCTACGAGCAGTACTTC. This translates into CASSLATGTYEQYF. This chain connects TRBV7-2 to TRBJ2-7, with 7 bases lining up with TRBD1. Losses at the gene ends were 0 bases for V and 2 bases for J; bases not matched to a gene: 1. This CDR3 is 14 amino acids long. In germline, CDR1 is SGHTA, CDR2 FQGNSA.